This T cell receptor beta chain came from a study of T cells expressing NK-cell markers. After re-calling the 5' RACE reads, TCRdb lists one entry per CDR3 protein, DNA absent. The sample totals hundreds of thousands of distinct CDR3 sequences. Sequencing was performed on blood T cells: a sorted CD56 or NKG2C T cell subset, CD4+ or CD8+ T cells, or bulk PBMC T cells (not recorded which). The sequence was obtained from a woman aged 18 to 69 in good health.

The CDR3: CSVITYYGYTF. The chain couples TRBV29-1 to TRBJ1-2. CDR1 SQVTM and CDR2 ANQGSEA come from the germline V gene. This CDR3 comprises 11 residues.